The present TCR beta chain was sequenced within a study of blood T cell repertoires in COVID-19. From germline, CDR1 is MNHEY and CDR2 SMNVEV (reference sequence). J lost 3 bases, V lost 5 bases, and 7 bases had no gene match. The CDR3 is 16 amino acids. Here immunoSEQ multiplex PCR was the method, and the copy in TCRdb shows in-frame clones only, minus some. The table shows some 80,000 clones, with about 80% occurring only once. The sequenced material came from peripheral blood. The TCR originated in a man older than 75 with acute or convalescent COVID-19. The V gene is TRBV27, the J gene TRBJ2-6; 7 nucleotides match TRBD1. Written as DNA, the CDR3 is TGTGCCAGCAGTGCCCGGACAGGCCATGGGGCCAACGTCCTGACTTTC. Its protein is CASSARTGHGANVLTF. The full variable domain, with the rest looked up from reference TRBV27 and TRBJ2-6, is EAQVTQNPRYLITVTGKKLTVTCSQNMNHEYMSWYRQDPGLGLRQIYYSMNVEVTDKGDVPEGYKVSRKEKRNFPLILESPSPNQTSLYFCASSARTGHGANVLTFGAGSRLTVL.